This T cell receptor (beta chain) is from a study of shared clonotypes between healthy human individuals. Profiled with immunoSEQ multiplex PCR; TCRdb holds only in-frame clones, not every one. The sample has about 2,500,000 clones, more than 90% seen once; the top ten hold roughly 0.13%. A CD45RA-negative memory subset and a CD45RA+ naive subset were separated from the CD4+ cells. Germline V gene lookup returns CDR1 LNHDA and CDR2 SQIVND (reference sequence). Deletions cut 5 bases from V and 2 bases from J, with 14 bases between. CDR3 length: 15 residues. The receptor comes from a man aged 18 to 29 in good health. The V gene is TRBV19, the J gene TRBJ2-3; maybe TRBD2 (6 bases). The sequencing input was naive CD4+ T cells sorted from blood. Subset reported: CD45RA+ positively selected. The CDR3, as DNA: TGTGCCAGTAGTGTCGCCGGGGGTAACACAGATACGCAGTATTTT. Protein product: CASSVAGGNTDTQYF.